This T cell receptor beta chain was identified in a study of cytomegalovirus exposure and HLA in healthy donors. Study results and caveats: Many donors carried some public TCRs, although rarity characterized most TCR sequences. One later analysis, an examination of the 120 validation repertoires, found that first-cohort TCR clusters tended to co-occur in them. TCR beta chains numbering approximately 150 were designated cytomegalovirus-associated.

Comments on this clone: Its antigen is still unknown.

The J segment lost 3 bases and the V segment lost 0 bases, leaving 7 bases of the junction unmatched. The germline CDR1 and CDR2 sequences are SGHNT and YYREEE (reference sequence). The CDR3 consists of 16 residues. Sequencing used immunoSEQ multiplex PCR; TCRdb keeps in-frame clones, though not all of them. The sample lists 97,000 or so clones; around 90% were seen once. The donors were members of the validation cohort, which comprised about 120 subjects and was separate from the first cohort of 666 subjects. Sample: PBMCs. The rearrangement joins TRBV5-4 to TRBJ2-3, with 7 nucleotides matching TRBD2. The receptor was derived from a woman younger than 45 in good health and CMV-seronegative. CDR3 in amino acids: CASSLASGVKTDTQYF. The CDR3, as DNA: TGTGCCAGCAGCTTGGCTAGCGGTGTTAAAACAGATACGCAGTATTTT. Drawing the rest from reference TRBV5-4 and TRBJ2-3, the complete variable domain is ETGVTQSPTHLIKTRGQQVTLRCSSQSGHNTVSWYQQALGQGPQFIFQYYREEENGRGNFPPRFSGLQFPNYSSELNVNALELDDSALYLCASSLASGVKTDTQYFGPGTRLTVL.